Listed here is a single T cell receptor (beta chain). The antigen is not known. This specimen comes from a study of post-analysis software for immune sequencing data. Across the whole study: Relapsing-remitting, secondary progressive and progressive-relapsing forms made up the multiple sclerosis disease courses.

Study results and limitations: By F measure, strong co-clustering occurred among samples prepared in the same batch. Versus controls, multiple sclerosis patients showed significantly lower diversity (normalized Chao1). TRBV5-6, TRBV5-1 and TRBV20-1 were among several TRBV segments more frequent in patients than controls.

Researchers reported that TCR beta cDNA libraries carried unique molecular identifiers. The yield from about 1 to 10 million T cells was roughly 500,000 cDNA molecules in total. A single record per CDR3 protein comes from TCRdb applying MiXCR to the PCR reads. The repertoire consists of about 820,000 distinct CDR3 sequences, with around 50% occurring once and the leading ten covering over 4%. This CDR3 is built from 15 residues. V gave up 5 bases and J gave up 12 bases, with 22 bases separating them. In germline, CDR1 is SEHNR, CDR2 FQNEAQ (reference sequence). This receptor was obtained from a girl aged 5 to 17 with multiple sclerosis. Sequenced input: blood. This sequence joins TRBV7-9 and TRBJ1-4; D gene unclear. CDR3 bases: TGTGCCAGCAGCCGCCGGACTGACTCTAACGGAGAACTGTTTTTT. Protein sequence: CASSRRTDSNGELFF.